This T cell receptor (beta chain) was found in a study of circulating and synovial CD4+ cells in juvenile arthritis. This clone was found once. The antigen remains unidentified. TCRdb keeps only in-frame clones here, not all; method: immunoSEQ multiplex PCR. The repertoire holds about 33,000 clones, about 96% seen once, with 0.68% in the top ten. Whole-study results and caveats: Compared with bulk blood, circulating pathogenic-like lymphocytes shared substantially more CDR3 sequences with synovial T cells. Traditional Vbeta family usage analysis missed the pathogenic-like versus bulk difference.

Germline assignment: CDR1 SGDLS and CDR2 YYNGEE. V was shortened by 0 bases and J by 3 bases, with 9 bases between the two germline ends. The CDR3 sequence is 15 residues long. This chain uses TRBV9 with TRBJ2-2; TRBD2 might be the D (5 bases). The sample consisted of CD4+ T cells from blood. The clonotype was recovered from a human donor with juvenile idiopathic arthritis. CDR3 protein: CASSVGNSDTGELFF. DNA for the CDR3: TGTGCCAGCAGCGTAGGAAATAGCGACACCGGGGAGCTGTTTTTT.